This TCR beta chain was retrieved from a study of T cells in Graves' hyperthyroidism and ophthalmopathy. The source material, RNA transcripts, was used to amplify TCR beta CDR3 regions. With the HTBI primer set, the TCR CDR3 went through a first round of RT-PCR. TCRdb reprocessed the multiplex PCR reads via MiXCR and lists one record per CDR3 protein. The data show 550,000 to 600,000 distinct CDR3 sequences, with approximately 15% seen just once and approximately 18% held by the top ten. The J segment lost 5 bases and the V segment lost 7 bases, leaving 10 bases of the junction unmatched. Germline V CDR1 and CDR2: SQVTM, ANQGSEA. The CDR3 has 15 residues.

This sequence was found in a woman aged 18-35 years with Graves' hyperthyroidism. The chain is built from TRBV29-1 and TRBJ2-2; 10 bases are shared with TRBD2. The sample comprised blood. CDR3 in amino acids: CSAGIAGGGTGELFF. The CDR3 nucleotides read TGCAGCGCTGGAATAGCGGGAGGAGGGACCGGGGAGCTGTTTTTT.